These 32 T cell receptor beta chains were all obtained from the same sample, sequenced in a study of T cells in Graves' hyperthyroidism and ophthalmopathy. TCR beta CDR3 sequences were amplified from RNA transcripts. In the first-round RT-PCR of the TCR CDR3, the HTBI primer set was used. In TCRdb, the multiplex PCR reads were re-called with MiXCR into one record per CDR3 protein. The sample yields approximately 640,000 distinct CDR3 sequences, nearly 45% seen once. Source material: peripheral blood or thyroid tissue (not recorded which). The receptors shown here come from an adult man with Graves' disease, either hyperthyroidism or ophthalmopathy (not recorded which).

The gene calls are TRBV6-5 and TRBJ1-1; perhaps TRBD1 as D (6 bases). V lost 0 bases, J lost 7 bases, and 9 bases lay in between. The CDR3 sequence is 13 residues long. Germline loops: CDR1 MNHEY, CDR2 SVGAGI. CDR3 sequence reads: CASSYSGTNEAFF. DNA for the CDR3: TGTGCCAGCAGTTACTCCGGGACAAATGAAGCTTTCTTT.

The V call is TRBV10-3, the J call TRBJ2-7; TRBD1 might be the D (5 bases). The CDR3 runs to 17 residues. Germline assignment: CDR1 ENHRY and CDR2 SYGVKD. Trimming left V 3 bases short and J 0 bases short, with 18 bases between. CDR3 in DNA: TGTGCCATCAGTGAATTGTGGGTACAGGCCTCCTCCTACGAGCAGTACTTC. Translating gives CAISELWVQASSYEQYF.

Details on this clonotype: An end of the junction does not agree with germline; a read error may underlie this. The chain joins TRBV10-3 to TRBJ2-7, with TRBD2 matching over 7 bases. Germline V gene data show CDR1 as ENHRY and CDR2 as SYGVKD. CDR3 length: 17 residues. DNA of the CDR3: TGTGCCACCAGTGATGCCACCGCAGCGGGACGGAATTACGAGCAGTACTTC. This codes for CATSDATAAGRNYEQYF.

The J gene is TRBJ1-5, the V gene TRBV5-1, with TRBD1 identical over 7 bases. Germline loops: CDR1 SGHRS, CDR2 YFSETQ. There are 14 residues in the CDR3. J gave up 3 bases and V 4 bases, and 4 bases lay outside the gene matches. CDR3 DNA: TGCGCCAGCAGCCCGGACAGGCCCAATCAGCCCCAGCATTTT. Its protein product is CASSPDRPNQPQHF.

This clonotype was recorded many times. The gene calls are TRBV12-3 or TRBV12-4 and TRBJ1-2, with TRBD1 matching over 7 bases. V dropped 5 bases and J dropped 4; count of bases not matched to a gene: 4. The CDR3 extends over 13 amino acids. The CDR3 DNA sequence: TGTGCCAGCAGTACCGGGACAGTCTATGGCTACACCTTC. It is translated as CASSTGTVYGYTF.

This clonotype came up many times. This chain uses TRBV2 with TRBJ1-1; 9 bases are shared with TRBD1. Germline CDR1 and CDR2: SNHLY and FYNNEI. This CDR3 is built from 13 residues. The V and J ends lost 4 bases and 10 bases, in that order; junction bases with no gene match: 7. The CDR3 here is CASSGTGQGRAFF. The CDR3 nucleotides are TGTGCCAGCAGTGGAACTGGACAGGGGCGAGCTTTCTTT.

The chain carries TRBV19 and TRBJ2-7; TRBD2 matches 8 bases. The CDR3 covers 16 residues. In germline, CDR1 is LNHDA, CDR2 SQIVND (reference sequence). V trimming: 1 base; J trimming: 4 bases; junction bases outside the gene matches: 9. The CDR3 loop is CASSIGGSGIAYEQYF. CDR3 coding DNA: TGTGCCAGTAGTATAGGTGGTAGCGGGATCGCTTACGAGCAGTACTTC.

V usage is TRBV4-3 and J usage is TRBJ1-2, with D possibly matching TRBD1 (6 bases). Trimming took off 2 bases at V and 3 bases at J, with 16 bases between the two ends. Germline values: CDR1 LGHNA, CDR2 YSLEER. This CDR3 has 16 amino acids. CDR3 coding DNA: TGCGCCAGCAGCCAATTTGCCCAGGGGACCCACTATGGCTACACCTTC. Translated, it gives CASSQFAQGTHYGYTF.

The chain uses TRBV2 and TRBJ1-5, with D perhaps TRBD1 (5 bases). This CDR3 contains 14 residues. The V end lost 4 bases, the J end lost 4 bases, and 11 bases lay between the germline ends. The germline gives CDR1 SNHLY, CDR2 FYNNEI. The CDR3 bases are TGTGCCAGCAGTGTTCGGGGCGAGAATCAGCCCCAGCATTTT. Its protein product is CASSVRGENQPQHF.

This rearrangement joins TRBV7-9 to TRBJ2-2; D may be TRBD1 (5 bases). CDR1 and CDR2 (germline): SEHNR, FQNEAQ (reference sequence). This CDR3 has 14 amino acids. V was shortened by 5 bases and J by 1 base, with 8 bases between the two germline ends. The CDR3: CASSPDRNTGELFF. The CDR3 bases are TGTGCCAGCAGCCCAGACAGGAACACCGGGGAGCTGTTTTTT.

CDR3: CASSFGTGRVQPQHF. The CDR3 DNA follows: TGTGCCAGCAGCTTCGGGACAGGGAGGGTTCAGCCCCAGCATTTT. The chain has TRBV7-8 and TRBJ1-5; 9 bases align to TRBD1. Trimming cost V 3 bases and J 6 bases; bases outside gene matches: 6. The germline gives CDR1 SGHVS, CDR2 FQNEAQ. The CDR3 runs 15 residues. Full variable domain (rest looked up from reference TRBV7-8 and TRBJ1-5): GAGVSQSPRYKVAKRGQDVALRCDPISGHVSLFWYQQALGQGPEFLTYFQNEAQLDKSGLPSDRFFAERPEGSVSTLKIQRTQQEDSAVYLCASSFGTGRVQPQHFGDGTRLSIL.

This clonotype was detected a few times. The CDR3 sequence: CSARAPLGGQPQHF. CDR3 coding DNA: TGCAGTGCTAGGGCCCCGCTAGGGGGGCAGCCCCAGCATTTT. This sequence joins TRBV20-1 and TRBJ1-5, with TRBD1 as a possible D gene (6 bases). Trimming left V 3 bases short and J 7 bases short, with 16 bases between. The CDR3 consists of 14 residues. The germline CDR1 and CDR2 sequences are DFQATT and SNEGSKA (reference sequence).

The CDR3: CASSESTHLNPSRKNTGELFF. The CDR3 region has the DNA TGTGCCAGCAGTGAAAGTACCCACTTGAATCCCAGCAGAAAGAACACCGGGGAGCTGTTTTTT. The V call is TRBV25-1, the J call TRBJ2-2; D not certain. Trimming pared 2 bases from V and 1 base from J, leaving 26 bases between. There are 21 residues in the CDR3. Germline lookup yields CDR1 MGHDK and CDR2 SYGVNS.

This clonotype was counted at least ten times. The chain recombines TRBV12-3 or TRBV12-4 with TRBJ1-2; D unclear. The CDR3 is 11 amino acids. Trimming left V 3 bases short and J 6 bases short, with 5 bases between. The CDR3 sequence is CASSFGNGYTF. CDR3 nucleotide sequence: TGTGCCAGCAGTTTCGGGAATGGCTACACCTTC.

The chain employs TRBV10-3 and TRBJ1-1; D unresolved. The CDR3 sequence is 13 residues long. Germline lookup yields CDR1 ENHRY and CDR2 SYGVKD. V lost 7 bases to trimming and J lost 2 bases, with 11 bases between them. CDR3 amino acids: CAITAASNTEAFF. The CDR3 DNA sequence: TGTGCCATCACGGCGGCGTCAAACACTGAAGCTTTCTTT.

This chain joins TRBV7-9 and TRBJ1-4; D gene unclear. CDR1 and CDR2 (germline): SEHNR, FQNEAQ (reference sequence). The V gene lost 3 bases and the J gene lost 5 bases, with 13 bases spanning the gap. The CDR3 covers 15 residues. The CDR3 sequence is CASSLATGFNEKLFF. CDR3 sequence (DNA): TGTGCCAGCAGCTTGGCTACGGGGTTCAATGAAAAACTGTTTTTT.

The chain recombines TRBV7-9 with TRBJ1-2, with TRBD1 matching over 9 bases. CDR3 size: 16 residues. The V gene end was trimmed by 5 bases and the J gene end by 2 bases; junction bases not matched to a gene: 9. Germline V CDR1 and CDR2: SEHNR, FQNEAQ (reference sequence). CDR3 DNA sequence: TGTGCCAGCAGCCCCGGGACAGGGCCAACAAACTATGGCTACACCTTC. Amino acid sequence: CASSPGTGPTNYGYTF.

V and J are TRBV9 and TRBJ1-1, with D possibly TRBD1 on 5 matching bases. The CDR3 is 14 amino acids. V dropped 0 bases and J dropped 8 bases, with 14 bases sitting between them. CDR1 and CDR2 (germline): SGDLS, YYNGEE. The CDR3 reads CASSVGSGAAEAFF. CDR3 nucleotides: TGTGCCAGCAGCGTAGGATCTGGGGCTGCGGAAGCTTTCTTT.

In DNA, the CDR3 is TGTGCCAGCACCCCAGATGTGGGATCTGGGGCCAACGTCCTGACTTTC. Protein: CASTPDVGSGANVLTF. The genes are TRBV7-2 and TRBJ2-6; D gene ambiguous. The CDR3 covers 16 residues. Germline V gene sequence: CDR1 SGHTA, CDR2 FQGNSA. V gave up 7 bases and J gave up 1 base, with 14 bases separating them. Together with reference TRBV7-2 and TRBJ2-6, the CDR3 gives the full variable domain: GAGVSQSPSNKVTEKGKDVELRCDPISGHTALYWYRQSLGQGLEFLIYFQGNSAPDKSGLPSDRFSAERTGGSVSTLTIQRTQQEDSAVYLCASTPDVGSGANVLTFGAGSRLTVL.

This clonotype was detected ten times or more. V usage is TRBV7-8 and J usage is TRBJ2-6; D is perhaps TRBD2 (6 bases). With 1 base removed from V and 4 bases from J, the gap between germline ends came to 11 bases. This CDR3 has 16 amino acids. Germline lookup yields CDR1 SGHVS and CDR2 FQNEAQ. CDR3 nucleotide sequence: TGTGCCAGCAGCTTAGTTGGGGGGTCCGGGGCCAACGTCCTGACTTTC. Translated, it gives CASSLVGGSGANVLTF.

The rearrangement joins TRBV12-5 to TRBJ1-5, with a tentative D call TRBD1 (5 bases). Germline values: CDR1 LGHNT, CDR2 FRNRAP. The CDR3 sequence is 12 residues long. CDR3 loop: CASSHRNQPQHF. CDR3 sequence (DNA): TGTGCCAGCAGTCACAGGAATCAGCCCCAGCATTTT.

There are many counts of this clonotype. The chain couples TRBV15 to TRBJ1-5; no clear D. Between the trimmed V and J ends, which lost 0 bases and 6 bases, there was a span of 9 bases. CDR3 length equals 14 residues. Germline values: CDR1 LNHNV, CDR2 YYDKDF (reference sequence). CDR3 coding DNA: TGTGCCACCAGCAGAGATGCGGGGATTCAGCCCCAGCATTTT. It yields the protein CATSRDAGIQPQHF. The full variable domain, in which reference TRBV15 and TRBJ1-5 provide the parts outside the CDR3, is DAMVIQNPRYQVTQFGKPVTLSCSQTLNHNVMYWYQQKSSQAPKLLFHYYDKDFNNEADTPDNFQSRRPNTSFCFLDIRSPGLGDTAMYLCATSRDAGIQPQHFGDGTRLSIL.

The chain's CDR3 is CASSSLDTNTGELFF. DNA for the CDR3: TGTGCCAGCAGTTCTCTAGACACGAACACCGGGGAGCTGTTTTTT. The J gene is TRBJ2-2, the V gene TRBV7-6, with D hard to call. There are 15 residues in the CDR3. The V end lost 6 bases, the J end lost 0 bases, and 11 bases lay between the germline ends. CDR1 is SGHVS and CDR2 is FNYEAQ in the germline V gene. Supplemented by reference TRBV7-6 and TRBJ2-2, the full variable domain reads GAGVSQSPRYKVTKRGQDVALRCDPISGHVSLYWYRQALGQGPEFLTYFNYEAQQDKSGLPNDRFSAERPEGSISTLTIQRTEQRDSAMYRCASSSLDTNTGELFFGEGSRLTVL.

The rearrangement links TRBV10-3 to TRBJ1-2; D gene uncertain. The germline gives CDR1 ENHRY, CDR2 SYGVKD. CDR3 length: 13 amino acids. Trimming removed 2 bases at V and 9 bases at J, with 13 bases between. The CDR3 reads CAISEPEQRSYTF. The DNA for the CDR3 is TGTGCCATCAGTGAGCCCGAACAAAGGAGCTACACCTTC.

This clonotype was counted many times. This chain connects TRBV7-2 to TRBJ1-3; D not resolved. Germline-derived CDR1 and CDR2 are SGHTA and FQGNSA. V lost 3 bases to trimming and J lost 2 bases, with 8 bases between them. The CDR3 runs to 14 residues. Here the CDR3 reads CASSFARAGNTIYF. The CDR3 nucleotides are TGTGCCAGCAGCTTCGCAAGGGCTGGAAACACCATATATTTT.

The table lists this clonotype with many counts. Germline is not matched at one junction end, which may reflect a read error. V gene TRBV7-2 combines with J gene TRBJ1-2; D not certain. Germline values: CDR1 SGHTA, CDR2 FQGNSA. This CDR3 has 14 residues. The CDR3 here is CASSLMQANYGYTF. DNA for the CDR3: TGTGCCAGCAGCTTAATGCAGGCTAACTACGGCTACACCTTC.

CDR3 in amino acids: CATSSALADSSYEQYF. The CDR3, as DNA: TGTGCCACCAGCAGCGCCTTGGCGGACAGCTCCTACGAGCAGTACTTC. V is TRBV15 and J is TRBJ2-7; possible D gene TRBD1, 6 bases. The CDR3 consists of 16 residues. The V gene's germline CDR1 is LNHNV and CDR2 YYDKDF (reference sequence). Trimming cost V 3 bases and J 0 bases, with 15 bases left between them. Full variable domain (missing parts from reference TRBV15 and TRBJ2-7): DAMVIQNPRYQVTQFGKPVTLSCSQTLNHNVMYWYQQKSSQAPKLLFHYYDKDFNNEADTPDNFQSRRPNTSFCFLDIRSPGLGDTAMYLCATSSALADSSYEQYFGPGTRLTVT.

V and J are TRBV5-1 and TRBJ1-1; D possibly corresponds to TRBD1 (5 bases). V lost 4 bases to trimming and J lost 7 bases, with 14 bases between them. Germline V gives CDR1 SGHRS, CDR2 YFSETQ. The CDR3 contains 13 residues. CDR3 residues: CASSLTAVDEAFF. CDR3 sequence (DNA): TGCGCCAGCAGCCTGACAGCTGTGGATGAAGCTTTCTTT.

There are a few counts of this clonotype. The chain joins TRBV12-3 or TRBV12-4 to TRBJ2-6; possible D gene TRBD2, 5 bases. Trimming pared 5 bases from V and 2 bases from J, leaving 10 bases between. The CDR3 contains 15 residues. The CDR3 region has the DNA TGTGCCAGCAGTCACGGGATCACTGGGGCCAACGTCCTGACTTTC. This translates into CASSHGITGANVLTF.

This clonotype appeared once. The J gene is TRBJ1-2, the V gene TRBV2, with D possibly matching TRBD1 (5 bases). The CDR3 runs to 17 residues. The germline gives CDR1 SNHLY, CDR2 FYNNEI. Between the trimmed V and J ends, which lost 2 bases and 0 bases, there was a span of 16 bases. CDR3 nucleotides: TGTGCCAGCAGTGAACCCCTATTGAAGGGACCTAACTATGGCTACACCTTC. This sequence encodes CASSEPLLKGPNYGYTF.

The V and J genes are TRBV7-9 and TRBJ1-5, with D hard to call. This CDR3 is 13 amino acids long. The V and J ends lost 6 bases and 8 bases respectively, with 14 bases between them. The V gene's germline CDR1 is SEHNR and CDR2 FQNEAQ (reference sequence). This chain's CDR3 is CASSQATGEPQHF. CDR3 coding DNA: TGTGCCAGCAGTCAAGCCACCGGGGAGCCCCAGCATTTT.

Turning to this clonotype: Being one base from a much bigger clone, this may be a read error. This rearrangement joins TRBV2 to TRBJ1-5; a weak D match, TRBD1 (5 bases). Per germline, CDR1 SNHLY and CDR2 FYNNEI. V lost 0 bases and J lost 4, with 16 bases in between. The CDR3 is made up of 17 amino acids. The CDR3 DNA follows: TGTGCCAGCAGTGAAGCGGGGGTTGCGAGTGGGAATCAGCCCCAGCATTTT. Its protein product is CASSEAGVASGNQPQHF.